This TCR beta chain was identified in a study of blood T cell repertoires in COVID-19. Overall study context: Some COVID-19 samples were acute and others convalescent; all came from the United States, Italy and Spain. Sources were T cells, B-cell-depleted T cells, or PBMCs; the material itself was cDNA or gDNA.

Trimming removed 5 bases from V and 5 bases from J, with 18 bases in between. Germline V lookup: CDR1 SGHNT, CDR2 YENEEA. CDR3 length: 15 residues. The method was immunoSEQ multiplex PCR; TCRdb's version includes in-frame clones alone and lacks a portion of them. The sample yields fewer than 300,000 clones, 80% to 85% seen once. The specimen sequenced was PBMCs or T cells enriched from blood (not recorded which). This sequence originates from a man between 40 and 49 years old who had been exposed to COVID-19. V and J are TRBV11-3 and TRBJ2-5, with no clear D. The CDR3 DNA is TGTGCCAGCAGCGTCGAGGCTTCCGTCACGGAGACCCAGTACTTC. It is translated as CASSVEASVTETQYF.